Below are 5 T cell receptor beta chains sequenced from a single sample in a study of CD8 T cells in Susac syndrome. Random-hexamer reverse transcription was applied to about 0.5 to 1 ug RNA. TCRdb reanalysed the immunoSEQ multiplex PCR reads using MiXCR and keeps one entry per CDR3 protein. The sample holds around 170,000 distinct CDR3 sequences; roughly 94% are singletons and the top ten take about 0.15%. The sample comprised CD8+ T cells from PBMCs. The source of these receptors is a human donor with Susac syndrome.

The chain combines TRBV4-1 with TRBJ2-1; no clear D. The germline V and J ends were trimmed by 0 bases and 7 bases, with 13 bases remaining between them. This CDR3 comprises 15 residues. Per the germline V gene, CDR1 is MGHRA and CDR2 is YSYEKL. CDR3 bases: TGCGCCAGCAGCCAAGATCTGCCCCTGTATAATGAGCAGTTCTTC. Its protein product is CASSQDLPLYNEQFF.

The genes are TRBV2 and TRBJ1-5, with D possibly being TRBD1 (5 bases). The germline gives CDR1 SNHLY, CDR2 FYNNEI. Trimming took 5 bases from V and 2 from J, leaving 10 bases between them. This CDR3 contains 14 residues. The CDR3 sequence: CASSTQARNQPQHF. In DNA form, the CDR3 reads TGTGCCAGCAGTACACAGGCTCGCAATCAGCCCCAGCATTTT.

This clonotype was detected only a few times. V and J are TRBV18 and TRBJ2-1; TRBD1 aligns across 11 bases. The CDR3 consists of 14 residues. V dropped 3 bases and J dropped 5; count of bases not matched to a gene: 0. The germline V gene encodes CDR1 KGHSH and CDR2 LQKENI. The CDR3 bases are TGTGCCAGCTCACCGGACAGGGGGCACAATGAGCAGTTCTTC. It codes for CASSPDRGHNEQFF.

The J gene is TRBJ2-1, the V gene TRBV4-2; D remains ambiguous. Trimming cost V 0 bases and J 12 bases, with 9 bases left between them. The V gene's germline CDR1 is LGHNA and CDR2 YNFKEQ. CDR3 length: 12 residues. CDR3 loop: CASSQENQAQFF. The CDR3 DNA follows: TGTGCCAGCAGCCAAGAAAACCAGGCGCAGTTCTTC.

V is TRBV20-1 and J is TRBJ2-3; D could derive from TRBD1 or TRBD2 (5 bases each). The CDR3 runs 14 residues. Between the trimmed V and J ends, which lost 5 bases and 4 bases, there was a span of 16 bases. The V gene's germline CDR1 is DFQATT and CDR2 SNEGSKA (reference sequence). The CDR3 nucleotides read TGCAGTGCTCGACAACCGGGACGCCCAGATACGCAGTATTTT. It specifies CSARQPGRPDTQYF.